One and the same sample provided the 28 T cell receptor beta chains below, sequenced in a study of blood T cells in healthy people across ages. A second about 7 to 11 cycle PCR used barcoded and J-beta primers. TCRdb itself ran the 5' RACE reads through MiXCR, one entry per CDR3 protein. The repertoire holds about 540,000 distinct CDR3 sequences, with around 24% as singletons. A further study also used this sample, focusing on T cells of mothers and their children.

The material sequenced was blood. The receptor set was obtained from a boy younger than 18 in good health.

This clonotype was seen more than once but under ten times. The V call is TRBV25-1, the J call TRBJ2-1; 7 nucleotides line up with TRBD2. The CDR3 has 16 amino acids. The V gene end was trimmed by 4 bases and the J gene end by 7 bases; junction bases not matched to a gene: 13. From germline, CDR1 is MGHDK and CDR2 SYGVNS. This chain's CDR3 is CASSGRGGRGPNEQFF. The CDR3 DNA is TGTGCCAGCAGTGGAAGAGGCGGGAGAGGTCCAAATGAGCAGTTCTTC.

This clonotype was observed a few times. The chain employs TRBV27 and TRBJ1-6; D remains unclear. Germline lookup yields CDR1 MNHEY and CDR2 SMNVEV (reference sequence). Trimming shortened V by 6 bases and J by 8 bases, and 8 bases separated the two germline ends. This CDR3 has 12 amino acids. The CDR3 coding sequence is TGTGCCAGCAGAATCCTGGATTCACCCCTCCACTTT. It yields the protein CASRILDSPLHF.

This chain links TRBV28 with TRBJ2-1; tentatively, D is TRBD2 (7 bases). In germline, CDR1 is MDHEN, CDR2 SYDVKM. CDR3 size: 14 residues. The V and J ends lost 6 bases and 10 bases respectively, with 19 bases between them. CDR3 amino acids: CASRPTGGGFEQFF. The CDR3 coding sequence is TGTGCCAGCAGGCCAACGGGGGGCGGATTCGAGCAGTTCTTC.

The CDR3 sequence: CATSKGDKWSGNTIYF. The DNA for the CDR3 is TGTGCCACCAGCAAGGGGGACAAGTGGTCTGGAAACACCATATATTTT. This chain links TRBV15 with TRBJ1-3, with a weak D call TRBD1 (6 bases). Trimming took 4 bases from V and 1 from J, leaving 14 bases between them. This CDR3 region has 16 residues. Germline V gene lookup returns CDR1 LNHNV and CDR2 YYDKDF (reference sequence).

This clonotype was seen more than once but under ten times. The CDR3 nucleotides are TGTGCCAGCGCGGCGGGTAACTACGAGCAGTACTTC. Translation: CASAAGNYEQYF. This chain uses TRBV19 with TRBJ2-1, with D possibly TRBD2 on 5 matching bases. The J call may be mistaken, given a closer DNA end match to TRBJ2-7. This CDR3 comprises 12 residues. The V gene's germline CDR1 is LNHDA and CDR2 SQIVND (reference sequence).

The chain joins TRBV2 to TRBJ2-5; a weak D match, TRBD2 (6 bases). From germline, CDR1 is SNHLY and CDR2 FYNNEI. Between the trimmed V and J ends, which lost 8 bases and 2 bases, there was a span of 15 bases. The length of the CDR3 is 14 residues. CDR3 region: CASGGRTRQETQYF. CDR3 bases: TGTGCCAGCGGAGGGCGGACACGACAAGAGACCCAGTACTTC.

This clonotype was seen only a few times. The genes are TRBV24-1 and TRBJ2-5; tentatively, D is TRBD2 (6 bases). The germline V gene has CDR1 KGHDR and CDR2 SFDVKD. V lost 0 bases, J lost 3 bases, and 16 bases lay in between. This CDR3 is 17 amino acids long. This chain's CDR3 is CATSDLRLVAGKETQYF. In DNA, the CDR3 is TGTGCCACCAGTGATTTGCGATTGGTCGCGGGGAAAGAGACCCAGTACTTC.

The chain links TRBV28 to TRBJ2-1; D is possibly TRBD1 (6 bases). Trimming took off 6 bases at V and 2 bases at J, with 11 bases between the two ends. The CDR3 has 14 amino acids. From germline, CDR1 is MDHEN and CDR2 SYDVKM. CDR3 in amino acids: CASRFRDTYNEQFF. CDR3 nucleotide sequence: TGTGCCAGCAGATTCCGGGACACCTACAATGAGCAGTTCTTC.

This clonotype was counted between two and nine times. This chain links TRBV19 with TRBJ2-1; a possible D gene is TRBD2 (6 bases). The V end lost 5 bases, the J end lost 3 bases, and 14 bases lay between the germline ends. This CDR3 is built from 15 residues. CDR1 and CDR2 from the germline V gene are LNHDA and SQIVND (reference sequence). This CDR3 reads CASSWRDSGYNEQFF. For the CDR3, the DNA is TGTGCCAGTAGTTGGAGGGATAGCGGCTACAATGAGCAGTTCTTC.

This chain connects TRBV4-3 to TRBJ2-2, with TRBD2 matching 11 bases. Germline CDR1 and CDR2: LGHNA and YSLEER. The ends lost 4 bases at V and 6 bases at J; junction bases unmatched: 4. The CDR3 spans 15 residues. Here the CDR3 reads CASSPLAGGPGELFF. In nucleotides, the CDR3 is TGCGCCAGCAGCCCCTTAGCGGGGGGGCCCGGGGAGCTGTTTTTT.

This clonotype has just a few counts. This chain links TRBV5-1 with TRBJ2-5; maybe TRBD1 (5 bases). V was shortened by 1 base and J by 2 bases, with 9 bases between the two germline ends. This CDR3 is built from 14 residues. CDR1 is SGHRS and CDR2 is YFSETQ in the germline V gene. Here the CDR3 DNA reads TGCGCCAGCAGCTTGTCAGGGTTGCAAGAGACCCAGTACTTC. It encodes CASSLSGLQETQYF.

The chain recombines TRBV20-1 with TRBJ2-6; D uncertain. V was cut by 0 bases and J by 2 bases, with 8 bases left in between. Germline assignment: CDR1 DFQATT and CDR2 SNEGSKA (reference sequence). The CDR3 totals 15 residues. CDR3 sequence (DNA): TGCAGTGCTAGAGATTTCCGGGCTGGGGCCAACGTCCTGACTTTC. It specifies CSARDFRAGANVLTF.

The chain joins TRBV7-2 to TRBJ2-3; 7 bases map to TRBD2. The germline V gene has CDR1 SGHTA and CDR2 FQGNSA. The CDR3 sequence is 16 residues long. Trimming took 4 bases from V and 1 from J; bases not matched to a gene: 8. DNA for the CDR3: TGTGCCAGCAGCTCCCAAGGACTAGGTCGCACAGATACGCAGTATTTT. Its protein is CASSSQGLGRTDTQYF.

The chain has TRBV9 and TRBJ2-7, with 8 bases lining up with TRBD1. The J segment lost 3 bases and the V segment lost 3 bases, leaving 8 bases of the junction unmatched. Germline CDR1 and CDR2: SGDLS and YYNGEE. The CDR3 totals 15 residues. This chain's CDR3 is CASSESPGQVYEQYF. The CDR3 coding sequence is TGTGCCAGCAGCGAGAGCCCGGGACAGGTCTACGAGCAGTACTTC.

The chain has TRBV27 and TRBJ2-3; TRBD1 aligns across 9 bases. CDR3 length equals 15 residues. Germline V gene data show CDR1 as MNHEY and CDR2 as SMNVEV (reference sequence). V shed 3 bases, J shed 4 bases, and the junction held 5 bases outside the gene matches. The CDR3 bases are TGTGCCAGCAGTTTTATACAGGGGGCAGCAGATACGCAGTATTTT. Its translation: CASSFIQGAADTQYF.

This clonotype was found a few times. This chain connects TRBV27 to TRBJ1-2; TRBD1 might be the D (5 bases). Trimming cost V 6 bases and J 0 bases, with 14 bases left between them. The germline V gene has CDR1 MNHEY and CDR2 SMNVEV (reference sequence). The CDR3 contains 15 residues. CDR3 bases: TGTGCCAGCAGCCTGGGACCTCACCCTAACTATGGCTACACCTTC. Amino acids: CASSLGPHPNYGYTF.

This clonotype was seen more than once but under ten times. CDR3 sequence reads: CASSLQGAQYF. The CDR3 nucleotides read TGTGCCAGCAGCTTACAGGGGGCGCAGTACTTC. The chain is built from TRBV7-9 and TRBJ2-7, with 8 bases identical to TRBD1. Losses at the gene ends were 2 bases for V and 9 bases for J; bases not matched to a gene: 0. Germline V gene data show CDR1 as SEHNR and CDR2 as FQNEAQ (reference sequence). The CDR3 has 11 residues.

This clonotype showed up just a few times. CDR3 loop: CSAPGTLYGYTF. CDR3 DNA: TGCAGTGCCCCCGGGACCTTGTATGGCTACACCTTC. This chain joins TRBV20-1 and TRBJ1-2; D is possibly TRBD1 (5 bases). Trimming pared 6 bases from V and 5 bases from J, leaving 13 bases between. Germline loops: CDR1 DFQATT, CDR2 SNEGSKA (reference sequence). The CDR3 extends over 12 amino acids.

The gene calls are TRBV11-2 and TRBJ2-5; D gene unclear. This CDR3 has 15 amino acids. V gave up 4 bases and J gave up 3 bases, with 15 bases separating them. Germline-derived CDR1 and CDR2 are SGHAT and FQNNGV. The CDR3 loop reads CASSSVWTLKETQYF. In DNA form, the CDR3 reads TGTGCCAGCAGCTCTGTGTGGACCCTCAAAGAGACCCAGTACTTC.

The V call is TRBV28, the J call TRBJ1-4; D remains ambiguous. This CDR3 has 16 residues. V lost 6 bases and J lost 8, with 22 bases in between. In germline, CDR1 is MDHEN, CDR2 SYDVKM. This chain's CDR3 is CASSENRLGQNEKLFF. The CDR3 region has the DNA TGTGCCAGCAGCGAGAATCGACTAGGGCAGAACGAAAAACTGTTTTTT.

This chain joins TRBV28 and TRBJ1-1; 9 bases map to TRBD1. This CDR3 region has 17 residues. V shed 2 bases, J shed 0 bases, and the junction held 7 bases outside the gene matches. Germline loops: CDR1 MDHEN, CDR2 SYDVKM. The CDR3 region is CASSLNRGRIMNTEAFF. Here the CDR3 DNA reads TGTGCCAGCAGTTTAAACAGGGGGCGCATCATGAACACTGAAGCTTTCTTT.

This chain connects TRBV3-1 to TRBJ2-1; 9 positions agree with TRBD1. J lost 6 bases, V lost 3 bases, and 6 bases had no gene match. CDR1 and CDR2 (germline): LGHDT, YNNKEL (reference sequence). This CDR3 has 15 residues. The CDR3 loop reads CASSHTGGWGNEQFF. Written as DNA, the CDR3 is TGTGCCAGCAGCCACACAGGGGGCTGGGGCAATGAGCAGTTCTTC.

The V gene is TRBV20-1, the J gene TRBJ1-1, with D perhaps matching TRBD1 (5 bases). This CDR3 has 15 amino acids. Per the germline V gene, CDR1 is DFQATT and CDR2 is SNEGSKA (reference sequence). With 5 bases removed from V and 2 bases from J, the gap between germline ends came to 18 bases. The DNA of the CDR3 is TGCAGTGCTCCTAGATCCGACAGCGTCAACACTGAAGCTTTCTTT. Residues: CSAPRSDSVNTEAFF.

Turning to this clonotype: One end of the junction does not line up with germline, which may come from a read error. The chain recombines TRBV5-6 with TRBJ2-2; 11 nucleotides line up with TRBD2. Germline assignment: CDR1 SGHDT and CDR2 YYEEEE. This CDR3 contains 15 residues. CDR3 DNA: TGTGCCAGCAGCGGATTAGCGGGGGGGCTCGGGGAGCTGCTTTTT. This translates into CASSGLAGGLGELLF.

This clonotype has a handful of counts. The J gene is TRBJ2-1, the V gene TRBV7-9; unclear D gene. The CDR3 covers 15 residues. Trimming took 0 bases from V and 0 from J, leaving 6 bases between them. The V gene's germline CDR1 is SEHNR and CDR2 FQNEAQ (reference sequence). The DNA of the CDR3 is TGTGCCAGCAGCTTAGCGACGGGCTCCTACAATGAGCAGTTCTTC. As protein: CASSLATGSYNEQFF. The entire variable domain, with the rest obtained from reference TRBV7-9 and TRBJ2-1, is as follows: DTGVSQNPRHKITKRGQNVTFRCDPISEHNRLYWYRQTLGQGPEFLTYFQNEAQLEKSRLLSDRFSAERPKGSFSTLEIQRTEQGDSAMYLCASSLATGSYNEQFFGPGTRLTVL.

This clonotype was observed a handful of times. DNA of the CDR3: TGCAGCGTTGAAGGGCCCCAAACCTCCTACAATGAGCAGTTCTTC. As protein: CSVEGPQTSYNEQFF. This rearrangement joins TRBV29-1 to TRBJ2-1; D is uncertain. CDR3 size: 15 residues. The germline V gene encodes CDR1 SQVTM and CDR2 ANQGSEA. The V gene lost 1 base and the J gene lost 0 bases, with 10 bases spanning the gap.

This clonotype was seen just once. This sequence joins TRBV29-1 and TRBJ1-4, with D possibly TRBD1 on 5 matching bases. Germline V gene sequence: CDR1 SQVTM, CDR2 ANQGSEA. V was shortened by 4 bases and J by 4 bases, with 10 bases between the two germline ends. The CDR3 consists of 13 residues. The CDR3 reads CSVGDSGNEKLFF. In DNA, the CDR3 is TGCAGCGTTGGTGACAGTGGTAATGAAAAACTGTTTTTT. Looking up the rest from reference TRBV29-1 and TRBJ1-4 gives the full variable domain: SAVISQKPSRDICQRGTSLTIQCQVDSQVTMMFWYRQQPGQSLTLIATANQGSEATYESGFVIDKFPISRPNLTFSTLTVSNMSPEDSSIYLCSVGDSGNEKLFFGSGTQLSVL.

In its sample, this clonotype was seen a few times. A junction end diverges from the germline sequence, so it may reflect a read error. The rearrangement links TRBV24-1 to TRBJ2-5; 9 bases fit TRBD2. The germline gives CDR1 KGHDR, CDR2 SFDVKD. The CDR3 length is 15 residues. CDR3 sequence: CATSEAGGPQEAQYF. CDR3 DNA: TGTGCCACCAGTGAGGCGGGAGGGCCCCAAGAGGCCCAGTACTTC.